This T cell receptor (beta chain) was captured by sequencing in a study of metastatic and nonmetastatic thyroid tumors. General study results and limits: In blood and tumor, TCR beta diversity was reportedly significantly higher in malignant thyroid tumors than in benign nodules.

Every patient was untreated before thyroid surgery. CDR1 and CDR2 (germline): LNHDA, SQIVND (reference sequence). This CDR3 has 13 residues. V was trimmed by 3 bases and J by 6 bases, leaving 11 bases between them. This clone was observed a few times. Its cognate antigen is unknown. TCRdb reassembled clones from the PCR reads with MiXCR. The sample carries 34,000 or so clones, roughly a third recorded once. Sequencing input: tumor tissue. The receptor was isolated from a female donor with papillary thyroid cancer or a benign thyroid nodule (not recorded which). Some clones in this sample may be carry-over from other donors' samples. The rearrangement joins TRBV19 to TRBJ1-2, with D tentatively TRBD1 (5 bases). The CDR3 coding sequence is TGTGCCAGTAGTATGACGGGGCTAGATGGCTACACCTTC. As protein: CASSMTGLDGYTF.